This is a list of T cell receptor beta chains from one sample in a study of blood T cell repertoires in COVID-19. Libraries were prepared by immunoSEQ multiplex PCR; TCRdb keeps only in-frame clonotypes and omits some of them. The sample lists 60,000 or so clones, roughly 84% occurring once. The specimen was peripheral blood. These receptors originate from a man aged 25 to 45 with COVID-19, enrolled during active disease. Each CDR3 is given without its conserved first and last residue. D genes are given only for firm matches.

D,V,J,CDR3
NA,TRBV12-3/TRBV12-4,TRBJ2-5,ASRDSQETQY
NA,TRBV4-1,TRBJ1-5,ASSQDGQIDQPQH
NA,TRBV6-1,TRBJ2-3,ASSEAPTGPGTDTQY
NA,TRBV9,TRBJ1-4,ASSVGTVRVEKLF
TRBD2,TRBV7-2,TRBJ2-2,ASSSLPSGATGELF
TRBD1,TRBV7-7,TRBJ2-2,ASSWDRGTGELF
TRBD1,TRBV7-9,TRBJ2-7,ASSWLDRTEGYEQY
NA,TRBV6-2/TRBV6-3,TRBJ1-5,ASSGPSHLGPQH
NA,TRBV5-1,TRBJ1-1,ASSLDSQGNTEAF
NA,TRBV2,TRBJ1-4,ASSREKLF
TRBD1,TRBV6-4,TRBJ2-2,ASSPKTGDTGELF
NA,TRBV6-5,TRBJ2-1,ASSYEFNEQF
NA,TRBV28,TRBJ1-4,ASSLGQGANEKLF
TRBD1,TRBV19,TRBJ1-1,ASSIGDATGKNTEAF
TRBD2,TRBV28,TRBJ2-7,ASSLSGARDYEQY